This TCR beta chain was observed in a study of T-cell reconstitution after alpha-beta-depleted transplantation in children. Study-level results: About two months after transplant, alpha-beta T cells reportedly came from several hundred expanded graft clones.

Unique molecular identifiers featured in how the TCRbeta library was prepared. TCRdb passed the PCR reads through MiXCR, listing each CDR3 protein once. The profile covers a few hundred thousand distinct CDR3 sequences, with 9.5% to 13% appearing a single time and around 24% taken by the ten largest. The sample holds many counts of this clonotype. Its cognate antigen is unknown. This receptor was taken from a male patient under 10 years old who had a stem cell transplant for chronic granulomatous disease, so the T cells may come from the graft donor. The sequences come from peripheral blood, collected 180 days after TCRalphabeta/CD19-depleted stem cell transplant.

The CDR3 DNA reads TGCGCCAGCAGCTTGACTAGCGGGAGGGCTGGCACCGGGGAGCTGTTTTTT. This codes for CASSLTSGRAGTGELFF. V and J are TRBV5-1 and TRBJ2-2; 13 nucleotides line up with TRBD2. The CDR3 runs to 17 residues. From germline, CDR1 is SGHRS and CDR2 YFSETQ. After removal of 1 base from V and 4 bases from J, the junction contained 4 bases not matched to a gene.